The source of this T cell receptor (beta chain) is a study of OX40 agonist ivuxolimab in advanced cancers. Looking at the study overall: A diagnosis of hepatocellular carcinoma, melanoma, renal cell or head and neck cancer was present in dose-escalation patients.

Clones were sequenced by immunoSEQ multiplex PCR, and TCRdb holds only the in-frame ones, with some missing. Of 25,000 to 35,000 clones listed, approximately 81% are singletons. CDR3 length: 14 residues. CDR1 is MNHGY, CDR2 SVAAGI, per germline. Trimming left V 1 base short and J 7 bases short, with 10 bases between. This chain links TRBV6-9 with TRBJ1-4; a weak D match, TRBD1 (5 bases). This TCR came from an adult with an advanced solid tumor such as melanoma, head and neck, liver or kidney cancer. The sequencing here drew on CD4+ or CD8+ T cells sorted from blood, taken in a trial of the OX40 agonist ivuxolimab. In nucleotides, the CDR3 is TGTGCCAGCAGTTATTTCCAGGGATCTGAAAAACTGTTTTTT. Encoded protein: CASSYFQGSEKLFF.